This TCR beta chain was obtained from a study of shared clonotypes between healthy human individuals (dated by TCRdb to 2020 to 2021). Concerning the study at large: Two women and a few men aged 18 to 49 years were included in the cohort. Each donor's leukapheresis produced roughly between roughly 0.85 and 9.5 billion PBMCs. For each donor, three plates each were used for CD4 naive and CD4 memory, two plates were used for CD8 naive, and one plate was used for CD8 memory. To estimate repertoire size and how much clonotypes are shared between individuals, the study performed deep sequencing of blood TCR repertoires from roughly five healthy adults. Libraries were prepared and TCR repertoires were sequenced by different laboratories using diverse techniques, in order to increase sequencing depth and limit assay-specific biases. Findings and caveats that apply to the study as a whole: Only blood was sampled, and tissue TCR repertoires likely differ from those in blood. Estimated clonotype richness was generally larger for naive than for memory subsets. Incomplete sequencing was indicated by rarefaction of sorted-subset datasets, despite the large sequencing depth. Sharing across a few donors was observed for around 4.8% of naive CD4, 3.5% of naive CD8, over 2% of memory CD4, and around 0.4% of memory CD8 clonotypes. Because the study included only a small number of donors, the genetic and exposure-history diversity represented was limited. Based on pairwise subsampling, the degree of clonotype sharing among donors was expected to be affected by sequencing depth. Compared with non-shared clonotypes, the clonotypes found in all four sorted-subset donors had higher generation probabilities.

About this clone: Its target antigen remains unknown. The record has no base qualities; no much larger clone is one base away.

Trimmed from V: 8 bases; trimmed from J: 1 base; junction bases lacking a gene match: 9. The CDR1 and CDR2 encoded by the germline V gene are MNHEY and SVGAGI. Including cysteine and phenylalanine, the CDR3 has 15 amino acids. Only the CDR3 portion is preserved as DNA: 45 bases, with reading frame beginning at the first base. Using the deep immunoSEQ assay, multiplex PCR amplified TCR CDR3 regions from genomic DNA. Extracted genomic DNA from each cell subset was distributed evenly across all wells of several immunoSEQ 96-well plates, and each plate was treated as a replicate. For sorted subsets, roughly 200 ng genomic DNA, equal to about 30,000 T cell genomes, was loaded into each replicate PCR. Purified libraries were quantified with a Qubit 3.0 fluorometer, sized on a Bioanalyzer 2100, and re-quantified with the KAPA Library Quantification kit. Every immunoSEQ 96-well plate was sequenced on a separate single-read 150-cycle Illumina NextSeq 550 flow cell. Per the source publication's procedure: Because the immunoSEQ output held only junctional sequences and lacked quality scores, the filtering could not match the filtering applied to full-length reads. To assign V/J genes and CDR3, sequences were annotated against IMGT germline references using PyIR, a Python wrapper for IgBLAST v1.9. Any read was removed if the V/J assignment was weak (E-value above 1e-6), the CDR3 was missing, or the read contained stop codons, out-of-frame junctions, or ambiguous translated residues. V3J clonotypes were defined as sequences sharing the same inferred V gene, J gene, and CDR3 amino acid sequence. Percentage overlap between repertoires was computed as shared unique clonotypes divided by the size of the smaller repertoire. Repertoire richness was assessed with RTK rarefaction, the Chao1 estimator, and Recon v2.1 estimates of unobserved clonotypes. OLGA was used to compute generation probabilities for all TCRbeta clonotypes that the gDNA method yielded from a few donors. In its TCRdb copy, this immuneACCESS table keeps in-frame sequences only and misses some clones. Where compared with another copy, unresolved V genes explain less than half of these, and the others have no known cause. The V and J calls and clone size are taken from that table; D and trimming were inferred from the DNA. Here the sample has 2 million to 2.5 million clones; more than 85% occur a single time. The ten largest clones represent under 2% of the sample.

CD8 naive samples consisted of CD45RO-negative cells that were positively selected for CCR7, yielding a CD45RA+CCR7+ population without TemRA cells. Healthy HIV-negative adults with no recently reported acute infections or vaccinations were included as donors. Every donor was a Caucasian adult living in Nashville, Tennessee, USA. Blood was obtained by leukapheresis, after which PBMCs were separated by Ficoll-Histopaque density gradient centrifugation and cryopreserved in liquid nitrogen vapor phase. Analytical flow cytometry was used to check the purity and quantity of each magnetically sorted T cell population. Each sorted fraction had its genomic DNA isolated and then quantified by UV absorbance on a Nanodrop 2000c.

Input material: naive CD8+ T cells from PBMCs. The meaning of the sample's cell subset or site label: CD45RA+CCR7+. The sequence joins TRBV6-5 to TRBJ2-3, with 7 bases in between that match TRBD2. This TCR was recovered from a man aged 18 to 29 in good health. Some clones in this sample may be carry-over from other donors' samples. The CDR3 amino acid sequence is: CASPAGVGGTDTQYF. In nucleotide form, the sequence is TGTGCCAGCCCGGCGGGGGTCGGCGGCACAGATACGCAGTATTTT.